This T cell receptor beta chain came from a study of shared clonotypes between healthy human individuals. CD45RO-negative, CCR7-selected cells formed the naive CD8 fraction, which excluded terminally differentiated effector memory CD45RA+ cells. Each sorted subset replicate got 200 ng genomic DNA, 25,000 to 30,000 genomes. Measured with immunoSEQ multiplex PCR; TCRdb has only the in-frame clones, and not every one. Among roughly 590,000 clones listed, nearly 97% were seen once. The V gene lost 1 base and the J gene lost 3 bases, with 7 bases spanning the gap. The CDR3 totals 13 residues. In germline, CDR1 is LNHDA, CDR2 SQIVND (reference sequence).

Sequencing input: naive CD8+ T cells sorted from blood. The chain has TRBV19 and TRBJ2-7, with unresolved D. The receptor was isolated from a woman in her thirties in good health. Written as DNA, the CDR3 is TGTGCCAGTAGTATAGTGGCCGACTACGAGCAGTACTTC. It encodes CASSIVADYEQYF.